This T cell receptor (beta chain) was sequenced in a study of identical twins. V was clipped by 6 bases and J by 0 bases; unmatched bases: 6. This CDR3 comprises 14 residues. Germline CDR1 reads DFQATT; CDR2 reads SNEGSKA (reference sequence). A universal primer site was added by template switching, and unique molecular identifiers were carried by the cDNA. TCRdb re-called the 5' RACE reads with MiXCR, one entry per CDR3 protein. The data contain 200,000 to 250,000 distinct CDR3 sequences, 6.5% of them singletons. This sample was shared with a second study, whose subject was T cells expressing NK-cell markers.

Sequences were obtained from CD8+ T cells sorted from blood. This chain links TRBV20-1 with TRBJ2-7, with TRBD1 matching over 9 bases. The clonotype originates from a woman younger than 35 in good health. This CDR3 is CSAGDRVISYEQYF. Written as DNA, the CDR3 is TGCAGTGCCGGGGACAGGGTTATCTCCTACGAGCAGTACTTC.